Following are 4 T cell receptor beta chains from one sample sequenced in a study of CD8 T cells in Susac syndrome. Random-hexamer reverse transcription was applied to 0.5 to 1 ug RNA. TCRdb fed the immunoSEQ multiplex PCR reads into MiXCR, producing one record per CDR3 protein. This table has 95,000 to 150,000 distinct CDR3 sequences, 85% to 95% appearing once. Material: CD8+ T cells from PBMCs. The receptors come from a human donor with Susac syndrome.

J is TRBJ2-7 and V is TRBV7-9, with TRBD1 matching 9 bases. The CDR3 runs to 15 residues. V lost 0 bases to trimming and J lost 3 bases; unmatched junction nucleotides: 3. Per the germline V gene, CDR1 is SEHNR and CDR2 is FQNEAQ (reference sequence). The CDR3 protein is CASSLAQGAIYEQYF. DNA of the CDR3: TGTGCCAGCAGCTTAGCACAGGGGGCAATCTACGAGCAGTACTTC.

The chain recombines TRBV4-2 with TRBJ2-3; 8 nucleotides match TRBD2. Per germline, CDR1 LGHNA and CDR2 YNFKEQ. The CDR3 runs 16 residues. Trimming cost V 0 bases and J 2 bases; bases outside gene matches: 4. CDR3 bases: TGTGCCAGCAGCCAAGAACTAGCGGACTCCACAGATACGCAGTATTTT. This sequence encodes CASSQELADSTDTQYF.

The J gene is TRBJ2-7, the V gene TRBV5-5; 9 bases agree with TRBD1. V lost 7 bases and J lost 6; bases outside the gene matches: 8. Germline lookup yields CDR1 SGHKS and CDR2 YYEKEE (reference sequence). This CDR3 region has 13 residues. The CDR3 sequence is CASRGTGFGEQYF. In DNA, the CDR3 is TGTGCCAGCCGCGGGACAGGGTTTGGCGAGCAGTACTTC.

The chain carries TRBV3-1 and TRBJ2-7; D not certain. CDR1 and CDR2 from the germline V gene are LGHDT and YNNKEL (reference sequence). The V end was cut by 3 bases, the J end by 0 bases, with 6 bases between. This CDR3 has 13 amino acids. The CDR3 DNA sequence: TGTGCCAGCAGCCACGGGCTCTCCTACGAGCAGTACTTC. Protein sequence: CASSHGLSYEQYF.